The present entry profiles one TCR beta chain with its context. This clone's antigen is unknown. This entry is derived from a study of diagnostic markers for celiac disease (dated by TCRdb to about 2020). TCRdb names Illumina MiSeq as the instrument used. TCRdb reprocessed the reads, so every CDR3 protein sequence counts as one entry and DNA is not shown. The table held for this sample gives fewer than 4,500 distinct CDR3 sequences. Approximately 10% of the sample is taken by the ten largest. Looking up the germline V gene yields CDR1 MNHEY and CDR2 SVGEGT. The CDR3 has 14 amino acids, counting the end cysteine and phenylalanine. Only the protein is on record.

The TCR was taken from a human donor. This table probably holds off-target reads from a library built for another chain. The sequence links TRBV6-2 or TRBV6-3 to TRBJ2-7. Sequencing used either unsorted cells or a sorted T cell fraction (not recorded which). The encoded CDR3 is CASYALGSSYEQYF.